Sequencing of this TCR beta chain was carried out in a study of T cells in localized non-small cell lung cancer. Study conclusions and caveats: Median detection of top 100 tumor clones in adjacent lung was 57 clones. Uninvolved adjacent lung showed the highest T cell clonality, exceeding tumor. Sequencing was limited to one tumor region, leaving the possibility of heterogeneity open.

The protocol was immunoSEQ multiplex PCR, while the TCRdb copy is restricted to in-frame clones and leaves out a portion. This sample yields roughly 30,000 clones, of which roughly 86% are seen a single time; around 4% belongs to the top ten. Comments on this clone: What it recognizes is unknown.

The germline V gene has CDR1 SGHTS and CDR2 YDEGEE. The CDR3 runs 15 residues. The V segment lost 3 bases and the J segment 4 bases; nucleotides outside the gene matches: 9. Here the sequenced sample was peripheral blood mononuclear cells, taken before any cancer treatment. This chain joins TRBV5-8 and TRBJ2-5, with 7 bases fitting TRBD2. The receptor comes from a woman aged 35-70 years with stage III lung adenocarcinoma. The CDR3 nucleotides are TGTGCCAGCAGCTGGGGGGGGACCCTAGGAGAGACCCAGTACTTC. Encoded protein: CASSWGGTLGETQYF.